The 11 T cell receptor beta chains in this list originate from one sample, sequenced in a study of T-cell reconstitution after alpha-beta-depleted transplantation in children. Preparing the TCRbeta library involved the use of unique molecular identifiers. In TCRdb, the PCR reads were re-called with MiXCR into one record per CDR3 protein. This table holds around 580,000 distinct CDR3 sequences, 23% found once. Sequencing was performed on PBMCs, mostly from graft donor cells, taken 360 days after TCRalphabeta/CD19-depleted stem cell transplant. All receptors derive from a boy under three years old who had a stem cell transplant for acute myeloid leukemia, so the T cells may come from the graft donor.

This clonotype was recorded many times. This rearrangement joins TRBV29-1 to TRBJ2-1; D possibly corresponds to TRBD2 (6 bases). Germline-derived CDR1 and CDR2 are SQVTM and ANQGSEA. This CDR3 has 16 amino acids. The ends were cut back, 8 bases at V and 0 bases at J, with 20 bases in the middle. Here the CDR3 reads CSSGRTARSSYNEQFF. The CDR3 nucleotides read TGCAGCTCTGGGAGGACGGCGAGAAGCTCCTACAATGAGCAGTTCTTC.

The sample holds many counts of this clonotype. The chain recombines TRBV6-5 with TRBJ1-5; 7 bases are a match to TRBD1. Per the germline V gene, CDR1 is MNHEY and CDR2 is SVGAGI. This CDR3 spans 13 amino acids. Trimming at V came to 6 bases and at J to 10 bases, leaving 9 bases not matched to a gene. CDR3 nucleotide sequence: TGTGCCAGCAGCACCAGAGACAGGGCCCCCCAGCATTTT. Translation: CASSTRDRAPQHF.

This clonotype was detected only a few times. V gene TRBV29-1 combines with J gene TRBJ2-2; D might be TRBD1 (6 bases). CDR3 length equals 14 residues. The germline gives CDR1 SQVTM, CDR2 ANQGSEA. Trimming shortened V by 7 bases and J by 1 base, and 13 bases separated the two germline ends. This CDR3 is CSGSQGQNTGELFF. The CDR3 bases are TGCAGCGGCTCTCAGGGGCAGAACACCGGGGAGCTGTTTTTT.

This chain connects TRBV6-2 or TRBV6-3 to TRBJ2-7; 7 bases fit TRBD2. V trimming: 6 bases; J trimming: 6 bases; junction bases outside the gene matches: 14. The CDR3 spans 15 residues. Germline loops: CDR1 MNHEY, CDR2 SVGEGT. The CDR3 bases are TGTGCCAGCAGCTCCCAGCTGAGACTAGCTCGCGAGCAGTACTTC. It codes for CASSSQLRLAREQYF.

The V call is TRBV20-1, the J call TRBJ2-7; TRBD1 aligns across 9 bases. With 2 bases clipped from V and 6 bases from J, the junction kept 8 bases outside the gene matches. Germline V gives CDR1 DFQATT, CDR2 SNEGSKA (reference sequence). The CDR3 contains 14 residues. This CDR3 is CSARPDRGDGEQYV. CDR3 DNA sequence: TGCAGTGCTAGACCCGACAGGGGGGATGGCGAGCAGTACGTC.

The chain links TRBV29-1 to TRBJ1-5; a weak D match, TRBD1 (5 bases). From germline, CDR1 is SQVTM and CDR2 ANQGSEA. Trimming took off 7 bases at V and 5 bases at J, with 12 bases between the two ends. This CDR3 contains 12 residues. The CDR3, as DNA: TGCAGCGCCTGCCAGGGCGATCAGCCCCAGCATTTT. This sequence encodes CSACQGDQPQHF. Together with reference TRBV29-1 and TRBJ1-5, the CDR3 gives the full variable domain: SAVISQKPSRDICQRGTSLTIQCQVDSQVTMMFWYRQQPGQSLTLIATANQGSEATYESGFVIDKFPISRPNLTFSTLTVSNMSPEDSSIYLCSACQGDQPQHFGDGTRLSIL.

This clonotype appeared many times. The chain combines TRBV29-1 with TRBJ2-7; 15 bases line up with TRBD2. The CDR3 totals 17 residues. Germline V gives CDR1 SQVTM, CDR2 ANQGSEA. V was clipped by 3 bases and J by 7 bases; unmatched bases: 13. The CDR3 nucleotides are TGCAGCGTTGACTCCGGACTAGCGGGGGGGCTTCTGGATGAGCAGTACTTC. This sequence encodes CSVDSGLAGGLLDEQYF.

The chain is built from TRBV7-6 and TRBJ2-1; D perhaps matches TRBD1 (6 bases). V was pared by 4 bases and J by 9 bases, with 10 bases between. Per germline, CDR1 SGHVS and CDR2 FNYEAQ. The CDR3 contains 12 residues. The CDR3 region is CASSSTGIEQFF. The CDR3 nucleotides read TGTGCCAGCAGCTCTACAGGGATTGAGCAGTTCTTC.

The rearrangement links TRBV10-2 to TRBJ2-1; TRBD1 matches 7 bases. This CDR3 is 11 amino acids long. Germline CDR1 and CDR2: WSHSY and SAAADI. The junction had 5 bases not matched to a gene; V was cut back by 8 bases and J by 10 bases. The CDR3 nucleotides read TGCGCCAGCGGGGGACAGCCCGAGCAGTTCTTC. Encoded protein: CASGGQPEQFF.

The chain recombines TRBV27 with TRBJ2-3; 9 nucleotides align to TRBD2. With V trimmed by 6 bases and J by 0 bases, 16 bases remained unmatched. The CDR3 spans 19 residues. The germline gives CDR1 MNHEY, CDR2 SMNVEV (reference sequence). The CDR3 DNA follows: TGTGCCAGCAGCCAAGGTTGGGGTAGCGGGGGCTCAAGCACAGATACGCAGTATTTT. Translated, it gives CASSQGWGSGGSSTDTQYF.

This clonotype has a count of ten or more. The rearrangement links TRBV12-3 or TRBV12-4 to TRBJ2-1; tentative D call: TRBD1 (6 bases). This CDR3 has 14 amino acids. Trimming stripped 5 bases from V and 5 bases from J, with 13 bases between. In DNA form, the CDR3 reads TGTGCCAGCAGTGGCCGGGACATACACAATGAGCAGTTCTTC. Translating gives CASSGRDIHNEQFF.